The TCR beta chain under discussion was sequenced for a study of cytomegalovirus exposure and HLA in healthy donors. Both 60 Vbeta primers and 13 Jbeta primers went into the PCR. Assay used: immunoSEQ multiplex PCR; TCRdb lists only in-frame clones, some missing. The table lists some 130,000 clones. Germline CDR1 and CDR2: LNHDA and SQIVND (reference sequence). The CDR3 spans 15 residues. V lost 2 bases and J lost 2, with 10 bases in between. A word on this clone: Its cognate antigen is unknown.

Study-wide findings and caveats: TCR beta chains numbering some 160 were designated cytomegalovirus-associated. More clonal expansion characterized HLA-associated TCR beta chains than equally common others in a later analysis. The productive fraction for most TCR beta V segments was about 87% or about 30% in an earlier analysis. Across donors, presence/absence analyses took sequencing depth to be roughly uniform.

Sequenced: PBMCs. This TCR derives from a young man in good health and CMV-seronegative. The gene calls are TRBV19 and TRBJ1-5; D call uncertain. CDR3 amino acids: CASSILFQGNQPQHF. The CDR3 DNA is TGTGCCAGTAGTATATTGTTTCAGGGCAATCAGCCCCAGCATTTT.